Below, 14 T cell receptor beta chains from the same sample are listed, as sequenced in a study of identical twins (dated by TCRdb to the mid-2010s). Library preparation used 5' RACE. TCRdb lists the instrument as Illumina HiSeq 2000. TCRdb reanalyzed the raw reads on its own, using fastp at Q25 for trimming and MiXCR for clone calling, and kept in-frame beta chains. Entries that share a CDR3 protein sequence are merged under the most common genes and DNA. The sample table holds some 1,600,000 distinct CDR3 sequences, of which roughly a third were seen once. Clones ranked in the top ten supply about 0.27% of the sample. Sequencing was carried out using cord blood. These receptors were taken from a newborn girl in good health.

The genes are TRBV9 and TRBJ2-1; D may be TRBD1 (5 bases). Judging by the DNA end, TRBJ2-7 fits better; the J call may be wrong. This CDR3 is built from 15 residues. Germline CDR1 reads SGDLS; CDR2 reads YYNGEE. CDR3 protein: CASSVEGLGYNEQYF. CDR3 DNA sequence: TGTGCCAGCAGCGTAGAGGGGCTGGGTTACAATGAGCAGTACTTC.

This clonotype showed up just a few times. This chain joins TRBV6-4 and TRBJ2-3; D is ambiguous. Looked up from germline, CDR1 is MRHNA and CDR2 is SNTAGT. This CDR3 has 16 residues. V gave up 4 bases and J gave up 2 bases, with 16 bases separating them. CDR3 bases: TGTGCCAGCAGTGGCTGTGACCATTGGGACACAGATACGCAGTATTTT. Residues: CASSGCDHWDTDTQYF.

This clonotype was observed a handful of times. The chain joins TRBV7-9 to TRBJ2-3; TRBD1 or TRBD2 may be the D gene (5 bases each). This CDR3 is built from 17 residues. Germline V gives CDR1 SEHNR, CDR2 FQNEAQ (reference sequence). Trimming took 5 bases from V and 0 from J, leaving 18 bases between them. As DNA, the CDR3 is TGTGCCAGCAGCACGTGGGACGGAACAACTAGCACAGATACGCAGTATTTT. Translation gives CASSTWDGTTSTDTQYF.

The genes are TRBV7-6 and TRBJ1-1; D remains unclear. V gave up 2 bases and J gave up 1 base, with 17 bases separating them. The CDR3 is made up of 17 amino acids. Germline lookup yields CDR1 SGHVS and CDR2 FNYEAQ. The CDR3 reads CASSLYAPAESNTEAFF. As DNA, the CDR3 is TGTGCCAGCAGCTTATATGCGCCAGCGGAATCGAACACTGAAGCTTTCTTT.

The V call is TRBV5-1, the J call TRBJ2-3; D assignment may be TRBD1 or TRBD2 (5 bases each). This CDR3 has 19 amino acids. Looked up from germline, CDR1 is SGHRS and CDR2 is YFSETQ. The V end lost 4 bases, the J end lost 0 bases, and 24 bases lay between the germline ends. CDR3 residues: CASSQDRLSGLSSTDTQYF. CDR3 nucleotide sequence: TGCGCCAGCAGCCAAGACCGACTATCGGGGCTTTCTAGCACAGATACGCAGTATTTT.

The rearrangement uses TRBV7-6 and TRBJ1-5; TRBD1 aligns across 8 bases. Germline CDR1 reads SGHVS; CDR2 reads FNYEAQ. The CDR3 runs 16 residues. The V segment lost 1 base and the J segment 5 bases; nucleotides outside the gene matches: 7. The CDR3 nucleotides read TGTGCCAGCAGCTTAGAGGGCCACAGGGGGGATCAGCCCCAGCATTTT. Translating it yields CASSLEGHRGDQPQHF.

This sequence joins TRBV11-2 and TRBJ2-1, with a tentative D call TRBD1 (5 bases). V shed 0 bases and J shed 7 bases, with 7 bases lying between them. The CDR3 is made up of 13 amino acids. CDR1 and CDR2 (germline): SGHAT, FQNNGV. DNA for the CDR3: TGTGCCAGCAGCTTAGATAACAGGAATGAGCAGTTCTTC. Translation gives CASSLDNRNEQFF.

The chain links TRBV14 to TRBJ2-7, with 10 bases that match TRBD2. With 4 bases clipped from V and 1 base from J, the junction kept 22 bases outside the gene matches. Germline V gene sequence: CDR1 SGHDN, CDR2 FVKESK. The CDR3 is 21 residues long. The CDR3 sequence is CASSPDQMDPGLASLSYEQYF. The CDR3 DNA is TGTGCCAGCAGCCCAGATCAGATGGACCCGGGACTAGCGAGCCTTTCCTACGAGCAGTACTTC.

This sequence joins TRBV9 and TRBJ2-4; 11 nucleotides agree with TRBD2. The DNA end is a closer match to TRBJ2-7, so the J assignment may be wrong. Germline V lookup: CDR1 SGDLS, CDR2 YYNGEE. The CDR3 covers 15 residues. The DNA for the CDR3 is TGTGCCAGCAGCGTTGGCGGACTAGCGGGTCCCGAGCAGTACTTC. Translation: CASSVGGLAGPEQYF.

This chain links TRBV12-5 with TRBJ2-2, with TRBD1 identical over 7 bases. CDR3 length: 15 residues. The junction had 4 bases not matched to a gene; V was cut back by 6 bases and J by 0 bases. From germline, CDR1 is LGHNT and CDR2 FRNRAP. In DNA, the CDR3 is TGTGCTAGTGGCCCGACAGGGTCGAACACCGGGGAGCTGTTTTTT. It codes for CASGPTGSNTGELFF. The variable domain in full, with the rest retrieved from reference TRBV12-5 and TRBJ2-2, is DARVTQTPRHKVTEMGQEVTMRCQPILGHNTVFWYRQTMMQGLELLAYFRNRAPLDDSGMPKDRFSAEMPDATLATLKIQPSEPRDSAVYFCASGPTGSNTGELFFGEGSRLTVL.

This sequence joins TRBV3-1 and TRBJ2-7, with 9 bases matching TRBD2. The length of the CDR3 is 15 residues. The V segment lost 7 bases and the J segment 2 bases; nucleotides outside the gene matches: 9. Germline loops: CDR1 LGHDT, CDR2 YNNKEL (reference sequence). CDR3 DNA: TGTGCCAGCACCGGCCCTAGCGGGGCCGCCTACGAGCAGTACTTC. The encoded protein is CASTGPSGAAYEQYF.

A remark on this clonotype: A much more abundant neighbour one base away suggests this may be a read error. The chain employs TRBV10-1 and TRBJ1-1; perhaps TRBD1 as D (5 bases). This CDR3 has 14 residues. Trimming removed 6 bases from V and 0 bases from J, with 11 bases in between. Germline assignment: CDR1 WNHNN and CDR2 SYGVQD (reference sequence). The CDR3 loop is CASSPTDMNTEAFF. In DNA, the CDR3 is TGCGCCAGCAGCCCGACAGACATGAACACTGAAGCTTTCTTT.

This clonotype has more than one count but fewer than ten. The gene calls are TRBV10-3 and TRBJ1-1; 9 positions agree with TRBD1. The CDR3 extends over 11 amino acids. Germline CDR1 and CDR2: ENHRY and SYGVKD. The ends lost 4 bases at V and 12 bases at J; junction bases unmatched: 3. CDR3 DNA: TGTGCCATCAGTGGGACAGGGGAGACTTTCTTT. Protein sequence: CAISGTGETFF.

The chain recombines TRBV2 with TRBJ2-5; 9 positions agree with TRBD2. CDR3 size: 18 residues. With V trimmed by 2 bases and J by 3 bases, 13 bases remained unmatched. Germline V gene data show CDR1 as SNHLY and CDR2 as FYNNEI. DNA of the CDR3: TGTGCCAGCAGTGAATGGTGGGGTAGCGGGAGTACCAAAGAGACCCAGTACTTC. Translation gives CASSEWWGSGSTKETQYF. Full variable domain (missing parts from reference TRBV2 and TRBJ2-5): EPEVTQTPSHQVTQMGQEVILRCVPISNHLYFYWYRQILGQKVEFLVSFYNNEISEKSEIFDDQFSVERPDGSNFTLKIRSTKLEDSAMYFCASSEWWGSGSTKETQYFGPGTRLLVL.